The clone carrying this T cell receptor (beta chain) was recorded at least ten times. Its specificity is not known. RNA transcripts provided the source from which TCR beta CDR3 regions were amplified. The TCR CDR3 first-round RT-PCR relied on the HTBI primer set. TCRdb recomputed calls from the multiplex PCR reads with MiXCR, one row per CDR3 protein. The sample gives more than 550,000 distinct CDR3 sequences, about 17% of which show up once; approximately 15% is in the top ten. Pregnant or lactating patients were excluded, as were those with uncontrolled infection or other autoimmune disease. Fresh peripheral blood, 10 ml, yielded the PBMCs. These data come from a study of T cells in Graves' hyperthyroidism and ophthalmopathy. V lost 5 bases, J lost 1 base, and 8 bases lay in between. The length of the CDR3 is 12 residues. From germline, CDR1 is DFQATT and CDR2 SNEGSKA (reference sequence). The study, taken as a whole, reports: The majority of expanded thyroid clonotypes above 0.001 also appeared in blood.

The rearrangement links TRBV20-1 to TRBJ1-1, with D maybe TRBD1 (6 bases). Sequencing input: blood. The source of this sequence is a woman in her forties or fifties with Graves' hyperthyroidism that later progressed to Graves' ophthalmopathy. The CDR3 here is CSAGGGNTEAFF. The CDR3 DNA is TGCAGTGCTGGAGGGGGGAACACTGAAGCTTTCTTT.